Listed below are T cell receptor beta chains from one sample, sequenced in a study of T-cell memory formation after mild COVID-19. A single record per CDR3 protein comes from TCRdb applying MiXCR to the 5' RACE reads. The top ten hold under 8.5% of the sample, which has 450,000 to 650,000 distinct CDR3 sequences, about a fifth seen once. Sequenced: PBMCs or a T cell subset sorted from them (not recorded which). The receptors were sampled from an adult woman who had mild COVID-19 (a few samples of this study predate the infection). Cell type and time point are not known. CDR3s leave out the opening cysteine and the closing phenylalanine or tryptophan.

v_call: TRBV20-1; cdr3_aa: SAREPRLGEQY
v_call: TRBV18; cdr3_aa: ASAGDTQETQY
v_call: TRBV7-9; cdr3_aa: ASSPPGGAYNEQF
v_call: TRBV27; cdr3_aa: ASTIPEGREQY
v_call: TRBV7-8; cdr3_aa: ASSFGDRGASPLH
v_call: TRBV6-1; cdr3_aa: ASTDPQLEYEQY
v_call: TRBV7-8; cdr3_aa: ASSRMRDEQF
v_call: TRBV5-1; cdr3_aa: ASSLVPGETGELF
v_call: TRBV18; cdr3_aa: ASSLGLAKYNEQF
v_call: TRBV6-2/TRBV6-3; cdr3_aa: ASSYSSIWGNYGYT
v_call: TRBV14; cdr3_aa: ASSQGGWNEQF
v_call: TRBV29-1; cdr3_aa: SVEDRIVGMDEQF
v_call: TRBV29-1; cdr3_aa: SVETSGFYEQY
v_call: TRBV11-2; cdr3_aa: ASSPRLGLAGGGETQY
v_call: TRBV5-1; cdr3_aa: ASSRPGQGPDTQY
v_call: TRBV7-9; cdr3_aa: ASTGPMATYEQY
v_call: TRBV4-2; cdr3_aa: ASSQPDRGYSVPEAF
v_call: TRBV29-1; cdr3_aa: SASIYQKLF
v_call: TRBV4-2; cdr3_aa: ASSQDLGPRSYEQY
v_call: TRBV10-3; cdr3_aa: AIRDGTYEQY
v_call: TRBV2; cdr3_aa: ASSDPDTRSSDRAFYGYT
v_call: TRBV12-3/TRBV12-4; cdr3_aa: ASSLGGNTIY
v_call: TRBV20-1; cdr3_aa: SATTGTSGRTYEQY
v_call: TRBV7-8; cdr3_aa: ASSGGTTTYNEQF
v_call: TRBV5-1; cdr3_aa: ASSSGRGGDTQY
v_call: TRBV20-1; cdr3_aa: SARAGQNSNQPQH
v_call: TRBV7-2; cdr3_aa: ASSLTSGFADTQY
v_call: TRBV12-3/TRBV12-4; cdr3_aa: ASTQNNQGFNYGYT
v_call: TRBV29-1; cdr3_aa: SVEFRGADTGELF
v_call: TRBV7-2; cdr3_aa: ASSLGSGLQY
v_call: TRBV7-9; cdr3_aa: ASRERGVRSYNEQF
v_call: TRBV30; cdr3_aa: AWSVRGGFLYNEQF
v_call: TRBV5-1; cdr3_aa: ASSPGLAGGPFYNEQF
v_call: TRBV4-1; cdr3_aa: ASSRGGGVYEQY
v_call: TRBV15; cdr3_aa: ATSRQGSNQPQH
v_call: TRBV27; cdr3_aa: ASSLFPRDSPLH
v_call: TRBV20-1; cdr3_aa: SARGPGTHRTSGGYEQY
v_call: TRBV3-1; cdr3_aa: ASSQGLAGASGGTDTQY
v_call: TRBV2; cdr3_aa: ASRSLAGDYNEQF
v_call: TRBV27; cdr3_aa: ASSLAGGPSDTQY
v_call: TRBV6-2/TRBV6-3; cdr3_aa: ASSYQGTDTQY
v_call: TRBV5-6; cdr3_aa: ASSLARAGRADTQY
v_call: TRBV7-6; cdr3_aa: ASALARSYNEQF
v_call: TRBV7-2; cdr3_aa: ASSLGGGGGTQY
v_call: TRBV12-3/TRBV12-4; cdr3_aa: ASSSWTSGVGNEQF
v_call: TRBV20-1; cdr3_aa: SARTPGQGNHEQY
v_call: TRBV12-3/TRBV12-4; cdr3_aa: ASSFILQPGELF
v_call: TRBV6-5; cdr3_aa: ASSITGQGGPQPQH
v_call: TRBV9; cdr3_aa: ASSVEGRGTTSYEQY
v_call: TRBV25-1; cdr3_aa: ASSVHGSALAGELF
v_call: TRBV5-1; cdr3_aa: ASSFRGRNTEAF
v_call: TRBV5-1; cdr3_aa: ASSLDVNNSPLH
v_call: TRBV12-3/TRBV12-4; cdr3_aa: ASNIQGRGDQPQH
v_call: TRBV7-3; cdr3_aa: ASSRHQGAGTEAF
v_call: TRBV7-2; cdr3_aa: ASSLAGGGNNEQF
v_call: TRBV6-5; cdr3_aa: ASSPAASSYNEQF
v_call: TRBV7-9; cdr3_aa: ASSSGTGPGNTIY
v_call: TRBV25-1; cdr3_aa: ASSDRGFIYGYT
v_call: TRBV3-1; cdr3_aa: ASSPGTGAGNTIY
v_call: TRBV24-1; cdr3_aa: ATSDLGTSGSRQY